Each of the 13 T cell receptor beta chains below was sequenced from the same sample in a study of CD8 T cells in ankylosing spondylitis. One entry per CDR3 protein results from TCRdb running MiXCR on the 5' RACE reads. The sample gives roughly 250,000 distinct CDR3 sequences, over 9.5% of which show up once; around 2.6% is in the top ten. The source material was blood, either unsorted or a sorted T cell fraction (not recorded which). Every receptor here comes from a male donor with ankylosing spondylitis or in good health (not recorded which).

This clonotype was detected ten times or more. The chain uses TRBV5-6 and TRBJ1-5; tentative D call: TRBD1 (5 bases). Germline V CDR1 and CDR2: SGHDT, YYEEEE. This CDR3 contains 14 residues. Between the trimmed V and J ends, which lost 3 bases and 3 bases, there was a span of 10 bases. CDR3 loop: CASSSEGSNQPQHF. CDR3 nucleotides: TGTGCCAGCAGCTCAGAGGGGTCCAATCAGCCCCAGCATTTT.

This clonotype appeared many times. The rearrangement uses TRBV11-2 and TRBJ2-2; 8 bases fit TRBD2. The CDR3 totals 12 residues. Germline V CDR1 and CDR2: SGHAT, FQNNGV. The trim removed 8 bases at V and 5 bases at J, leaving 1 base unmatched. CDR3 region: CASRGGTGELFF. The CDR3 region has the DNA TGTGCCAGCCGGGGGGGGACCGGGGAGCTGTTTTTT.

This clonotype was recorded at least ten times. V is TRBV20-1 and J is TRBJ2-1; D perhaps matches TRBD2 (5 bases). This CDR3 region has 15 residues. CDR1 DFQATT and CDR2 SNEGSKA come from the germline V gene (reference sequence). V lost 0 bases and J lost 0, with 9 bases in between. CDR3 residues: CSARDLGSSYNEQFF. The CDR3 coding sequence is TGCAGTGCTAGAGATCTAGGGAGCTCCTACAATGAGCAGTTCTTC.

This clonotype was recorded at least ten times. The rearrangement joins TRBV20-1 to TRBJ2-1; the D gene is possibly TRBD1 (7 bases). The CDR3 is made up of 13 amino acids. Germline CDR1 reads DFQATT; CDR2 reads SNEGSKA (reference sequence). V was clipped by 5 bases and J by 7 bases, with 15 bases between them. The CDR3 region is CSASEGARNEQFF. CDR3 nucleotides: TGCAGTGCTTCGGAGGGGGCCCGGAATGAGCAGTTCTTC.

This clonotype was seen many times. CDR3 nucleotide sequence: TGCGCCAGCAGCTTGGTGGTCTCTGGGGCCAACGTCCTGACTTTC. Its translation: CASSLVVSGANVLTF. This chain links TRBV5-1 with TRBJ2-6; unclear D gene. Trimming removed 0 bases at V and 0 bases at J, with 4 bases between. CDR3 length equals 15 residues. Germline loops: CDR1 SGHRS, CDR2 YFSETQ.

There are many counts of this clonotype. The genes are TRBV7-6 and TRBJ1-5; 7 bases agree with TRBD1. Losses at the gene ends were 5 bases for V and 0 bases for J; bases not matched to a gene: 10. The germline gives CDR1 SGHVS, CDR2 FNYEAQ. The CDR3 is made up of 17 amino acids. This CDR3 is CASSSGQAKVSNQPQHF. CDR3 in DNA: TGTGCCAGCAGCAGCGGACAGGCGAAGGTTAGCAATCAGCCCCAGCATTTT. The full variable domain, in which reference TRBV7-6 and TRBJ1-5 provide the parts outside the CDR3, is GAGVSQSPRYKVTKRGQDVALRCDPISGHVSLYWYRQALGQGPEFLTYFNYEAQQDKSGLPNDRFSAERPEGSISTLTIQRTEQRDSAMYRCASSSGQAKVSNQPQHFGDGTRLSIL.

V usage is TRBV6-2 or TRBV6-3 and J usage is TRBJ2-2, with TRBD1 as a possible D gene (5 bases). The V end lost 0 bases, the J end lost 7 bases, and 18 bases lay between the germline ends. The CDR3 length is 17 residues. The germline gives CDR1 MNHEY, CDR2 SVGEGT. The CDR3: CASSYSFGPTTGGELFF. CDR3 bases: TGTGCCAGCAGTTACTCGTTCGGGCCTACAACAGGCGGGGAGCTGTTTTTT.

In this sample, this clonotype turned up a few times. This may be a read error: a much more frequent sequence differs by one nucleotide. This chain uses TRBV27 with TRBJ2-1; 16 positions match TRBD2. Trimming removed 5 bases from V and 8 bases from J; junction bases left unmatched: 3. This CDR3 region has 15 residues. Looked up from germline, CDR1 is MNHEY and CDR2 is SMNVEV (reference sequence). For the CDR3, the DNA is TGTGCCAGCAGTCCGGGGACTAGCGGGAGGGATGAGCAGTTCTTC. It encodes CASSPGTSGRDEQFF.

Only a few counts were recorded for this clonotype. The V and J genes are TRBV7-4 and TRBJ2-7; D is unclear. V shed 3 bases and J shed 3 bases, with 12 bases lying between them. The germline CDR1 and CDR2 sequences are SGHVT and SQSDAQ. CDR3 size: 14 residues. This CDR3 reads CASSLESKSYEQYF. The DNA of the CDR3 is TGTGCCAGCAGCTTGGAAAGTAAGAGCTACGAGCAGTACTTC.

The chain recombines TRBV7-9 with TRBJ2-3; D might be TRBD1 (6 bases). The CDR3 length is 16 residues. The ends were cut back, 4 bases at V and 6 bases at J, with 20 bases in the middle. Germline loops: CDR1 SEHNR, CDR2 FQNEAQ (reference sequence). The DNA for the CDR3 is TGTGCCAGCAGCTCCCGACAGGAATCCCCACGGGATACGCAGTATTTT. Its translation: CASSSRQESPRDTQYF.

This clonotype showed up many times. The chain combines TRBV5-1 with TRBJ2-5; a possible D gene is TRBD2 (6 bases). CDR1 is SGHRS, CDR2 YFSETQ, per germline. The CDR3 contains 14 residues. V was trimmed by 3 bases and J by 4 bases, leaving 13 bases between them. CDR3 region: CASSSGEASETQYF. The CDR3, as DNA: TGCGCCAGCAGCTCTGGGGAGGCCTCAGAGACCCAGTACTTC.

This clonotype was detected only a few times. This chain connects TRBV6-1 to TRBJ1-2; D possibly corresponds to TRBD1 (5 bases). This CDR3 is built from 15 residues. The V end was cut by 6 bases, the J end by 2 bases, with 16 bases between. Germline CDR1 MNHNS, CDR2 SASEGT. CDR3 sequence (DNA): TGTGCCAGCAGGACAACAGACAGACCAAACTATGGCTACACCTTC. This encodes CASRTTDRPNYGYTF.

The chain joins TRBV20-1 to TRBJ2-7; no reliable D call. With 7 bases removed from V and 0 bases from J, the gap between germline ends came to 19 bases. Germline CDR1 DFQATT, CDR2 SNEGSKA (reference sequence). The CDR3 runs 15 residues. The DNA of the CDR3 is TGCAGTGGCAGGCCGTATCCCCCTGGCTCCTACGAGCAGTACTTC. Translating it yields CSGRPYPPGSYEQYF.